The T cell receptor (beta chain) described here comes from a study of blood T cell repertoires in COVID-19. Participants' reported clinical history set cohort assignment. The CDR3 totals 16 residues. V lost 2 bases to trimming and J lost 7 bases; unmatched junction nucleotides: 7. Looked up from germline, CDR1 is SGHNT and CDR2 is YYREEE (reference sequence). Produced via immunoSEQ multiplex PCR; TCRdb's table is partial and in-frame only. The table lists approximately 270,000 clones, about nine tenths of them singletons. The chain employs TRBV5-4 and TRBJ1-6; TRBD1 matches at 9 bases. The clonotype was recovered from a man aged 35-49 years who had recovered from COVID-19. Material: PBMCs or T cells enriched from blood (not recorded which). The CDR3 DNA sequence: TGTGCCAGCAGCTTTCCGGGACAGGGAGAGAATTCACCCCTCCACTTT. This sequence encodes CASSFPGQGENSPLHF. The full variable domain, with the rest looked up from reference TRBV5-4 and TRBJ1-6, is ETGVTQSPTHLIKTRGQQVTLRCSSQSGHNTVSWYQQALGQGPQFIFQYYREEENGRGNFPPRFSGLQFPNYSSELNVNALELDDSALYLCASSFPGQGENSPLHFGNGTRLTVT.